This TCR beta chain was sequenced in a study of long-term antiretroviral therapy in people with HIV. Study context: The earliest samples predate the 2015 immediate-ART recommendation by about a decade.

This clone was detected only a few times. The antigen remains undetermined. Version v3.0 of the immunoSEQ assay ran at survey level. Sequencing used immunoSEQ multiplex PCR; TCRdb keeps in-frame clones, though not all of them. The table has approximately 12,000 clones, roughly 87% seen once. Germline assignment: CDR1 SGHRS and CDR2 YFSETQ. The CDR3 length is 13 residues. Trimming cost V 0 bases and J 1 base, with 3 bases left between them. It was in the United States that all participants with HIV were treated. Study findings and constraints: Post-ART samples showed increased diversity that remained below transplant donor control levels. Clonal populations expanded prior to ART predominated within the repertoire at all time points.

Sequences were derived from unsorted PBMCs, sampled about 8 years after starting antiretroviral therapy. The chain employs TRBV5-1 and TRBJ2-3; no firm D call. This receptor was obtained from a man aged 45-65 years with HIV. CDR3 bases: TGCGCCAGCAGCTTGGGGGGCACAGATACGCAGTATTTT. Protein: CASSLGGTDTQYF.